This T cell receptor (beta chain) was observed in a study of identical twins. A few counts support this clonotype. The CDR3 has 13 residues. V lost 0 bases to trimming and J lost 2 bases, with 5 bases between them. Germline V gives CDR1 MGHDK, CDR2 SYGVNS. TCRdb passed the 5' RACE reads through MiXCR, listing each CDR3 protein once. This repertoire shows about 660,000 distinct CDR3 sequences, approximately 9% found once; its top ten account for 0.85% to 1%. Among all donors, each was a healthy Caucasian. These records were also assigned to another study, of yellow fever vaccine responses in identical twins.

The material sequenced was PBMCs. The V call is TRBV25-1, the J call TRBJ2-7; D is undetermined. The TCR originated in a woman aged 18-35 years in good health. The CDR3 loop reads CASSEYSPYEQYF. For the CDR3, the DNA is TGTGCCAGCAGTGAATATAGTCCCTACGAGCAGTACTTC.